Each of the 24 T cell receptor beta chains below was sequenced from the same sample in a study of OX40 agonist ivuxolimab in advanced cancers. The data were produced by immunoSEQ multiplex PCR, yet TCRdb's version contains in-frame clones alone and is incomplete. The sample holds tens of thousands of clones, 85% seen once. The source was CD4+ or CD8+ T cells sorted from blood, collected in a trial of the OX40 agonist ivuxolimab. Source of these receptors: an adult with an advanced solid tumor such as melanoma, head and neck, liver or kidney cancer.

The rearrangement uses TRBV11-3 and TRBJ2-7; the D is unclear. Deletions cut 2 bases from V and 3 bases from J, with 5 bases between. The CDR3 covers 12 residues. The germline gives CDR1 SGHNT, CDR2 YENEEA. This chain's CDR3 is CASSLSDYEQYF. The DNA for the CDR3 is TGTGCCAGCAGCTTATCTGACTACGAGCAGTACTTC. Drawing the rest from reference TRBV11-3 and TRBJ2-7, the complete variable domain is EAGVVQSPRYKIIEKKQPVAFWCNPISGHNTLYWYLQNLGQGPELLIRYENEEAVDDSQLPKDRFSAERLKGVDSTLKIQPAELGDSAVYLCASSLSDYEQYFGPGTRLTVT.

The chain has TRBV2 and TRBJ2-7; D possibly corresponds to TRBD2 (5 bases). V gave up 8 bases and J gave up 2 bases, with 19 bases separating them. Germline V gives CDR1 SNHLY, CDR2 FYNNEI. The CDR3 contains 15 residues. The CDR3 here is CASQLGRGSAYEQYF. The DNA of the CDR3 is TGTGCCAGCCAACTAGGACGTGGAAGCGCCTACGAGCAGTACTTC.

This sequence joins TRBV6-1 and TRBJ2-3; TRBD2 matches 7 bases. The length of the CDR3 is 16 residues. Germline V gene data show CDR1 as MNHNS and CDR2 as SASEGT. With V trimmed by 1 base and J by 2 bases, 6 bases remained unmatched. CDR3 sequence: CASSEVGRDHTDTQYF. In DNA form, the CDR3 reads TGTGCCAGCAGTGAAGTGGGGAGGGACCACACAGATACGCAGTATTTT.

The chain links TRBV5-4 to TRBJ1-1, with a possible D match to TRBD1 (5 bases). Trimming cost V 4 bases and J 6 bases, with 7 bases left between them. In germline, CDR1 is SGHNT, CDR2 YYREEE (reference sequence). The CDR3 spans 11 residues. CDR3 amino acids: CASSRGAEAFF. CDR3 nucleotide sequence: TGTGCCAGCAGCCGAGGGGCTGAAGCTTTCTTT.

The chain combines TRBV2 with TRBJ2-7; 7 bases map to TRBD1. Germline loops: CDR1 SNHLY, CDR2 FYNNEI. V dropped 10 bases and J dropped 4; count of bases not matched to a gene: 10. The CDR3 is 13 amino acids. CDR3 sequence reads: CANRDSSGYEQYF. DNA for the CDR3: TGTGCCAACCGGGACAGTTCGGGGTACGAGCAGTACTTC.

The V call is TRBV25-1, the J call TRBJ2-7; 8 nucleotides match TRBD1. This CDR3 spans 15 amino acids. After removal of 1 base from V and 2 bases from J, the junction contained 4 bases not matched to a gene. The germline V gene has CDR1 MGHDK and CDR2 SYGVNS. The CDR3 DNA reads TGTGCCAGCAGTGAATTAGGACAGGGACCCTACGAGCAGTACTTC. It translates to CASSELGQGPYEQYF.

J is TRBJ1-2 and V is TRBV30; D remains ambiguous. Per the germline V gene, CDR1 is GTSNPN and CDR2 is SVGIG (reference sequence). The CDR3 contains 16 residues. Trimming left V 0 bases short and J 4 bases short, with 18 bases between. In DNA, the CDR3 is TGTGCCTGGAGTGTACGGGAGTCTAAACGGGGCTATGGCTACACCTTC. This encodes CAWSVRESKRGYGYTF.

The chain has TRBV25-1 and TRBJ2-5; 7 nucleotides agree with TRBD2. V lost 6 bases to trimming and J lost 5 bases; unmatched junction nucleotides: 3. The CDR3 loop spans 12 amino acids. Germline loops: CDR1 MGHDK, CDR2 SYGVNS. The CDR3 reads CASSGRSETQYF. The CDR3 coding sequence is TGTGCCAGCAGCGGGAGGAGTGAGACCCAGTACTTC.

The chain couples TRBV7-2 to TRBJ1-1; D not certain. Trimming stripped 1 base from V and 0 bases from J, with 6 bases between. CDR3 length equals 14 residues. Germline CDR1 and CDR2: SGHTA and FQGNSA. This chain's CDR3 is CASSLGYLNTEAFF. DNA of the CDR3: TGTGCCAGCAGCTTAGGATATCTGAACACTGAAGCTTTCTTT.

V and J are TRBV29-1 and TRBJ2-7, with D hard to call. The CDR3 consists of 12 residues. V was clipped by 5 bases and J by 0 bases, with 8 bases between them. Germline assignment: CDR1 SQVTM and CDR2 ANQGSEA. The CDR3 here is CSVYADSYEQYF. The CDR3 DNA is TGCAGCGTTTACGCGGACTCCTACGAGCAGTACTTC.

J is TRBJ2-3 and V is TRBV4-3; no firm D call. This CDR3 has 15 amino acids. Per the germline V gene, CDR1 is LGHNA and CDR2 is YSLEER. V lost 0 bases and J lost 5, with 12 bases in between. Written as DNA, the CDR3 is TGCGCCAGCAGCCAAGATCGGCAGTGGGGAGATACGCAGTATTTT. Protein sequence: CASSQDRQWGDTQYF.

The chain combines TRBV11-2 with TRBJ2-7; 9 positions match TRBD2. The CDR3 covers 15 residues. V shed 1 base and J 3 bases; nucleotides not matched to a gene: 4. Germline V CDR1 and CDR2: SGHAT, FQNNGV. The CDR3 reads CASSLASGALYEQYF. The CDR3 bases are TGTGCCAGCAGCTTAGCTAGCGGGGCCCTCTACGAGCAGTACTTC.

The chain recombines TRBV6-5 with TRBJ2-5; D ambiguous. The V gene lost 0 bases and the J gene lost 4 bases, with 9 bases spanning the gap. The germline gives CDR1 MNHEY, CDR2 SVGAGI. The CDR3 spans 14 residues. CDR3 bases: TGTGCCAGCAGTTACTCTTGGGGTGGAGAGACCCAGTACTTC. Protein product: CASSYSWGGETQYF.

The chain couples TRBV28 to TRBJ1-5; no clear D gene. Trimming cost V 5 bases and J 2 bases, with 13 bases left between them. Germline V gives CDR1 MDHEN, CDR2 SYDVKM. CDR3 size: 15 residues. The CDR3 sequence: CASSIPLGGNQPQHF. CDR3 nucleotide sequence: TGTGCCAGCAGTATCCCCCTTGGTGGCAATCAGCCCCAGCATTTT. Complete variable domain (other parts from reference TRBV28 and TRBJ1-5): DVKVTQSSRYLVKRTGEKVFLECVQDMDHENMFWYRQDPGLGLRLIYFSYDVKMKEKGDIPEGYSVSREKKERFSLILESASTNQTSMYLCASSIPLGGNQPQHFGDGTRLSIL.

This chain connects TRBV6-1 to TRBJ1-1; D gene ambiguous. The ends were cut back, 5 bases at V and 2 bases at J, with 12 bases in the middle. Germline lookup yields CDR1 MNHNS and CDR2 SASEGT. The CDR3 consists of 14 residues. The CDR3, as DNA: TGTGCCAGCAGTTCGAGGCCGGCTAACACTGAAGCTTTCTTT. The encoded protein is CASSSRPANTEAFF.

This clone was counted only a few times. The V and J genes are TRBV29-1 and TRBJ1-2; D is perhaps TRBD1 (5 bases). The ends were cut back, 6 bases at V and 8 bases at J, with 16 bases in the middle. From germline, CDR1 is SQVTM and CDR2 ANQGSEA. The CDR3 sequence is 12 residues long. The CDR3 DNA reads as TGCAGCGTGGGGCAGGTTATGGGCGGCTACACCTTC. This encodes CSVGQVMGGYTF.

J is TRBJ1-1 and V is TRBV18; no reliable D call. Between the trimmed V and J ends, which lost 1 base and 4 bases, there was a span of 13 bases. Germline CDR1 KGHSH, CDR2 LQKENI. CDR3 length: 15 residues. The CDR3 loop is CASSPLQVGSTEAFF. CDR3 nucleotide sequence: TGTGCCAGCTCACCACTGCAGGTGGGGAGCACTGAAGCTTTCTTT.

J is TRBJ1-3 and V is TRBV2; a possible D gene is TRBD1 (5 bases). The germline CDR1 and CDR2 sequences are SNHLY and FYNNEI. CDR3 length equals 13 residues. The V and J ends lost 8 bases and 4 bases respectively, with 12 bases between them. Here the CDR3 reads CASGGWQGNTIYF. The CDR3 region has the DNA TGTGCCAGCGGGGGGTGGCAGGGAAACACCATATATTTT.

The V gene is TRBV27, the J gene TRBJ2-7; 11 positions match TRBD2. The length of the CDR3 is 17 residues. The junction had 6 bases not matched to a gene; V was cut back by 1 base and J by 1 base. The V gene's germline CDR1 is MNHEY and CDR2 SMNVEV (reference sequence). CDR3 region: CASSLLGLAGGSYEQYF. Written as DNA, the CDR3 is TGTGCCAGCAGTTTATTGGGCCTAGCGGGAGGTTCCTACGAGCAGTACTTC.

This clone was seen a handful of times. V usage is TRBV9 and J usage is TRBJ1-1, with D unclear. From germline, CDR1 is SGDLS and CDR2 YYNGEE. This CDR3 has 14 residues. Trimming removed 3 bases from V and 0 bases from J, with 9 bases in between. The CDR3 DNA sequence: TGTGCCAGCAGCGAGGATAACATGAACACTGAAGCTTTCTTT. Translating it yields CASSEDNMNTEAFF.

This clone was counted only a few times. The CDR3 here is CASSTRDGTYEQYF. The DNA for the CDR3 is TGTGCCAGCAGTACTAGGGACGGAACCTACGAGCAGTACTTC. This rearrangement joins TRBV6-5 to TRBJ2-7; the D gene could be TRBD1 or TRBD2 (5 bases each). The CDR3 sequence is 14 residues long. V gave up 5 bases and J gave up 2 bases, with 13 bases separating them. Looked up from germline, CDR1 is MNHEY and CDR2 is SVGAGI.

The V call is TRBV13, the J call TRBJ2-1, with TRBD2 matching 10 bases. This CDR3 has 16 amino acids. V dropped 3 bases and J dropped 7; count of bases not matched to a gene: 9. Germline V gene sequence: CDR1 PRHDT, CDR2 FYEKMQ (reference sequence). CDR3 nucleotides: TGTGCCAGCAGCTTTAGCGGGAGGAGGGTTGGAAATGAGCAGTTCTTC. This gives the protein CASSFSGRRVGNEQFF.

The rearrangement uses TRBV18 and TRBJ1-1; maybe TRBD1 (5 bases). This CDR3 region has 14 residues. Trimming removed 4 bases at V and 0 bases at J, with 9 bases between. Germline CDR1 and CDR2: KGHSH and LQKENI. CDR3 nucleotide sequence: TGTGCCAGCTCACAAGGGGCGCTGAACACTGAAGCTTTCTTT. This encodes CASSQGALNTEAFF.

This clone was counted between two and nine times. The genes are TRBV28 and TRBJ1-3, with D unclear. This CDR3 spans 12 amino acids. Germline lookup yields CDR1 MDHEN and CDR2 SYDVKM. Trimming shortened V by 2 bases and J by 4 bases, and 3 bases separated the two germline ends. In DNA form, the CDR3 reads TGTGCCAGCAGTTTAACCGGAAACACCATATATTTT. It yields the protein CASSLTGNTIYF.